The clone carrying this TCR beta chain was detected only a few times. Its specificity is unknown. The sample is drawn from a study of response to subunit inactivated influenza vaccine. TCRdb called the RT-PCR reads again in MiXCR, with one record for every CDR3 protein. The sample lists approximately 230,000 distinct CDR3 sequences; more than 10% were seen once. In germline, CDR1 is MDHEN, CDR2 SYDVKM. Trimming cost V 3 bases and J 9 bases; bases outside gene matches: 9. The CDR3 totals 15 residues. Study observations and caveats: Every seasonal influenza vaccination brings in few new T cells, the authors suggested.

Sequencing used non-naive T cells sorted from PBMCs, obtained 14 to 15 days before vaccination. The V gene is TRBV28, the J gene TRBJ2-1; 9 bases agree with TRBD2. The source of this sequence is a man aged 50-59 years who received an inactivated influenza vaccine. The CDR3 region has the DNA TGTGCCAGCAGTTTCTTGGGCGGGGGGGGCAGTGAGCAGTTCTTC. This encodes CASSFLGGGGSEQFF.